Each of the 7 T cell receptor beta chains below was sequenced from the same sample in a study of shared clonotypes between healthy human individuals. Profiled with immunoSEQ multiplex PCR; TCRdb holds only in-frame clones, not every one. The sample holds approximately 2.3 million clones, 80% to 95% seen once. The sequencing input was naive CD4+ T cells from PBMCs. Noted subset: CD45RA+ positively selected. Source of these receptors: a man younger than 35 in good health. Some clones in this sample may be carry-over from other donors' samples.

J is TRBJ2-5 and V is TRBV4-2, with D perhaps being TRBD1 or TRBD2 (6 bases each). CDR3 length equals 16 residues. The V gene lost 6 bases and the J gene lost 2 bases, with 19 bases spanning the gap. CDR1 LGHNA and CDR2 YNFKEQ come from the germline V gene. The CDR3 region is CASRGGLVDPQETQYF. CDR3 DNA sequence: TGTGCCAGCAGAGGGGGGCTAGTCGATCCACAAGAGACCCAGTACTTC.

This chain connects TRBV2 to TRBJ2-2; D is perhaps TRBD1 or TRBD2 (5 bases each). The CDR3 loop spans 14 amino acids. Germline V gene lookup returns CDR1 SNHLY and CDR2 FYNNEI. Trimming removed 1 base at V and 6 bases at J, with 9 bases between. This CDR3 reads CASSEVRGAGELFF. The CDR3 DNA reads as TGTGCCAGCAGTGAAGTGAGAGGGGCCGGGGAGCTGTTTTTT. The whole variable domain, filled in from reference TRBV2 and TRBJ2-2, reads EPEVTQTPSHQVTQMGQEVILRCVPISNHLYFYWYRQILGQKVEFLVSFYNNEISEKSEIFDDQFSVERPDGSNFTLKIRSTKLEDSAMYFCASSEVRGAGELFFGEGSRLTVL.

The rearrangement links TRBV5-8 to TRBJ2-5; TRBD2 might be the D (5 bases). Germline V lookup: CDR1 SGHTS, CDR2 YDEGEE. V gave up 3 bases and J gave up 6 bases, with 12 bases separating them. This CDR3 is 13 amino acids long. Written as DNA, the CDR3 is TGTGCCAGCAGCTCCGTAGACGGGAAGACCCAGTACTTC. Amino acid sequence: CASSSVDGKTQYF.

This clone showed up just once. CDR3 sequence (DNA): TGTGCCAGCACCCGGGAGGCCGCTACCCAAGAGACCCAGTACTTC. Protein: CASTREAATQETQYF. This rearrangement joins TRBV2 to TRBJ2-5; 7 positions match TRBD2. The length of the CDR3 is 15 residues. From germline, CDR1 is SNHLY and CDR2 FYNNEI. V gave up 7 bases and J gave up 1 base; unmatched junction bases: 9.

The chain employs TRBV4-3 and TRBJ1-6; 7 bases map to TRBD1. The length of the CDR3 is 16 residues. Germline trimming cut 0 bases from V and 4 bases from J; bases unmatched to any gene: 3. The germline CDR1 and CDR2 sequences are LGHNA and YSLEER. In nucleotides, the CDR3 is TGCGCCAGCAGCCAAGATATCAGGGGGTATAATTCACCCCTCCACTTT. Its protein product is CASSQDIRGYNSPLHF.

This chain links TRBV4-2 with TRBJ2-5, with TRBD2 identical over 8 bases. This CDR3 region has 16 residues. Germline values: CDR1 LGHNA, CDR2 YNFKEQ. V lost 4 bases and J lost 1; bases outside the gene matches: 8. This CDR3 reads CASSRDSGTRQETQYF. In DNA form, the CDR3 reads TGTGCCAGCAGCCGTGATAGCGGGACGCGCCAAGAGACCCAGTACTTC.

The table lists this clone with a few counts. This chain uses TRBV30 with TRBJ1-5; perhaps TRBD1 as D (6 bases). The ends were cut back, 2 bases at V and 2 bases at J, with 16 bases in the middle. The V gene's germline CDR1 is GTSNPN and CDR2 SVGIG (reference sequence). The CDR3 extends over 16 amino acids. CDR3 amino acids: CAWSPWGLGGNQPQHF. The CDR3 DNA is TGTGCCTGGAGTCCATGGGGGCTTGGAGGCAATCAGCCCCAGCATTTT.